This section outlines one TCR beta chain sequence together with its context. The antigen this receptor binds is unknown. This sample was included in a study of monozygotic twins with inflammatory bowel disease (dated by TCRdb to about 2019). In the study overall: The full study comprised some 30 monozygotic twin pairs: nine German pairs (four IBD-concordant, five IBD-discordant) and 19 IBD-discordant Danish pairs. The search for disease-associated traits relied mainly on comparing, within discordant pairs, IBD patients with their genetically identical healthy co-twins. Each individual had, on average, about 151 000 unique TCRalpha sequences and 181 000 unique TCRbeta sequences available for analysis.

What the study reported, not specific to this receptor: No difference in repertoire similarity was observed between concordant and discordant twins, possibly owing to limited statistical power. No single strong signal or clonotype linked to IBD turned up in the results, so the idea that one exists was not supported. TCRbeta repertoire diversity, by inverse Simpson index, was decreased in IBD patients compared with their healthy co-twins. Background noise and inter-individual variability may have been introduced into the repertoires by the differing immunosuppressive treatments among patients. The analysis was unable to tell apart different T cell subtypes. Fewer clonotypes were shared with other individuals by IBD patients than by healthy twins, most markedly in patients showing signs of disease activity.

From each donor, a roughly 2.6 ml peripheral blood sample was collected into PAXgene tubes and stored at -80 degrees C. Total RNA was isolated from whole blood with the PAXgene blood miRNA kit on an automated QIAcube, without T cell sorting. Peripheral blood from monozygotic twin pairs concordant or discordant for inflammatory bowel disease was subjected to deep TCRalpha and TCRbeta repertoire profiling with unique molecular barcoding. Smoking habits were recorded for all twin pairs, with individuals classified as current, former or never smokers. CDR3 length: 13 amino acids, cysteine to phenylalanine. Only the protein is on record. CDR1 and CDR2 (LNHDA, SQIVND) derive from the germline V gene (reference sequence). Preparation of the library involved 5' RACE. Preparation of each TCR library used approximately 3,500 ng of total RNA. For each sample, cDNA synthesis with SMARTScribe reverse transcriptase was split into eight separate reactions. During cDNA synthesis, unique molecular identifiers containing a 6-nucleotide sample barcode were introduced by template switching. Amplification of TCRalpha and TCRbeta cDNA involved two nested PCRs of roughly 17 and 9 cycles, and each PCR was followed by bead purification. Before amplification, cDNA was treated with uracil DNA-glycosylase and purified using the QIAquick PCR purification kit. The second PCR was the step at which Illumina TruSeq-compatible adapters and sample-specific barcodes were added. TapeStation and Qubit were used to check library quality and concentration, and around 5 ng of each library went into the pool. Sequencing of pooled libraries was carried out on an Illumina HiSeq2500 single-index Rapid Run using 2 x 100 bp reads and custom sequencing primers. The authors' analysis ran thus. MiGEC version 1.2.6 was used for UMI-based consensus assembly to correct PCR and sequencing errors. MiXCR version 2.1.1 was used for V(D)J alignment, clonotype assembly and CDR3 extraction. To normalise gene usage, clonotype sharing and MAIT/NKT TCR abundance, the analysis used the top 1000, 10 000 and 20 000 clonotypes per sample. After downsampling to 27 000 UMIs, diversity was calculated as the inverse Simpson index using the vegan R package. Paired Mann-Whitney U tests were applied to discordant twin pairs, and Benjamini-Hochberg correction was used for multiple testing. One entry per CDR3 protein sequence results from the TCRdb reprocessing of the reads, with DNA left out. These V and J calls are TCRdb output, not the study's own analysis. The sample table gives more than 350,000 distinct CDR3 sequences. The top ten hold roughly 2.3% of the sample.

Recombination joined TRBV19 with TRBJ2-3. This TCR was sampled from a human donor with ulcerative colitis or Crohn's disease, or a healthy co-twin of an affected twin (not recorded which). Material for sequencing was blood. The CDR3 sequence is CASSLRTRDTQYF.